The 6 T cell receptor beta chains given below trace back to one sample, sequenced in a study of blood T cell repertoires in COVID-19. Using immunoSEQ multiplex PCR, the repertoire was profiled, and TCRdb retains in-frame clones only, with some absent. The repertoire includes around 260,000 clones, 75% to 95% of them detected once, and 2% to 3% sits in the top ten. Sequencing was carried out using peripheral blood. Receptor source: a person aged 18-29 years with COVID-19, enrolled during active disease.

This chain connects TRBV28 to TRBJ1-4, with D perhaps matching TRBD1 (5 bases). The CDR3 spans 13 residues. Trimming pared 1 base from V and 6 bases from J, leaving 6 bases between. Germline CDR1 and CDR2: MDHEN and SYDVKM. CDR3 residues: CASSLLGDEKLFF. CDR3 nucleotides: TGTGCCAGCAGTTTATTAGGGGATGAAAAACTGTTTTTT.

The rearrangement joins TRBV11-3 to TRBJ2-7, with 10 bases aligning to TRBD1. Looked up from germline, CDR1 is SGHNT and CDR2 is YENEEA. CDR3 length: 18 amino acids. The ends lost 5 bases at V and 6 bases at J; junction bases unmatched: 19. CDR3 loop: CASSPKFRDRGSHGEQYF. CDR3 in DNA: TGTGCCAGCAGCCCAAAATTCCGGGACAGGGGCTCCCATGGCGAGCAGTACTTC. The full variable domain, in which reference TRBV11-3 and TRBJ2-7 provide the parts outside the CDR3, is EAGVVQSPRYKIIEKKQPVAFWCNPISGHNTLYWYLQNLGQGPELLIRYENEEAVDDSQLPKDRFSAERLKGVDSTLKIQPAELGDSAVYLCASSPKFRDRGSHGEQYFGPGTRLTVT.

The chain joins TRBV28 to TRBJ2-1; possible D gene TRBD2, 5 bases. From germline, CDR1 is MDHEN and CDR2 SYDVKM. There are 14 residues in the CDR3. V shed 1 base and J shed 4 bases, with 8 bases lying between them. CDR3 amino acids: CASSLLDFYNEQFF. CDR3 nucleotide sequence: TGTGCCAGCAGTTTATTGGACTTTTACAATGAGCAGTTCTTC.

J is TRBJ1-2 and V is TRBV30, with D possibly TRBD1 on 5 matching bases. The CDR3 is 13 amino acids. Trimming shortened V by 1 base and J by 7 bases, and 13 bases separated the two germline ends. Germline V gene sequence: CDR1 GTSNPN, CDR2 SVGIG (reference sequence). CDR3 loop: CAWSATGGSGYTF. The CDR3 DNA is TGTGCCTGGAGTGCTACGGGGGGAAGTGGCTACACCTTC.

V usage is TRBV28 and J usage is TRBJ2-2; 7 positions agree with TRBD1. V lost 5 bases and J lost 4; bases outside the gene matches: 10. CDR1 and CDR2 (germline): MDHEN, SYDVKM. This CDR3 is 16 amino acids long. The CDR3 region is CASSATGDSGTGELFF. CDR3 nucleotides: TGTGCCAGCAGTGCAACAGGGGATTCGGGCACCGGGGAGCTGTTTTTT.

The V call is TRBV5-1, the J call TRBJ1-1, with 7 bases that match TRBD1. The CDR3 spans 15 residues. Germline V CDR1 and CDR2: SGHRS, YFSETQ. Unmatched junction bases numbered 10, after V lost 5 bases and J lost 3 bases. The CDR3 nucleotides read TGCGCCAGCAGGCCGACAGGGAGAGGTGACACTGAAGCTTTCTTT. Its translation is CASRPTGRGDTEAFF.